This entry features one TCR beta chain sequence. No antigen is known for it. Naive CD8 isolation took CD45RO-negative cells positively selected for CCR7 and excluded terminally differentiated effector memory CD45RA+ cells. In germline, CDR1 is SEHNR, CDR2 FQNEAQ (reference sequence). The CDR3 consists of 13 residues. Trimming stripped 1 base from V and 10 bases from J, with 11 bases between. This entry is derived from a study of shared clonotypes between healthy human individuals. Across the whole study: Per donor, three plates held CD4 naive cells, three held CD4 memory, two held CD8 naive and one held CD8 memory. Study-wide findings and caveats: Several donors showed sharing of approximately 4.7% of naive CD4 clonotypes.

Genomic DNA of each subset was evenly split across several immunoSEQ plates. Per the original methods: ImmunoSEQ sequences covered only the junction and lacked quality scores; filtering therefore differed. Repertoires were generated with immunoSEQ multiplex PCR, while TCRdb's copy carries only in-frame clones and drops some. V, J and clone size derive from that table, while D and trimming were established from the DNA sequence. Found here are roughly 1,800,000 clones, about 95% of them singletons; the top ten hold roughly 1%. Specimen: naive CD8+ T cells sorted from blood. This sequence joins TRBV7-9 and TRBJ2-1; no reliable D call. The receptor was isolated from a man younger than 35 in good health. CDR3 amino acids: CASSLVYRAEQFF. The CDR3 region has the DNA TGTGCCAGCAGCTTAGTCTATCGGGCAGAGCAGTTCTTC.